Below, 25 T cell receptor beta chains from the same sample are listed, as sequenced in a study of technical replicates of blood from several donors. Profiling relied on immunoSEQ multiplex PCR, and the TCRdb table lists in-frame clones only, not all of them. Counted here are about 70,000 clones, over 85% occurring once; the ten biggest clones make up around 0.41%. The source material was T cells isolated from PBMCs. These receptors all come from a human donor in good health.

The sample holds one count of this clone. The chain employs TRBV7-9 and TRBJ2-1; TRBD2 is a possible D gene (6 bases). V lost 0 bases to trimming and J lost 7 bases, with 10 bases between them. CDR1 and CDR2 (germline): SEHNR, FQNEAQ (reference sequence). This CDR3 is 14 amino acids long. The CDR3 here is CASSLAAGLNEQFF. CDR3 sequence (DNA): TGTGCCAGCAGCTTAGCGGCGGGACTTAATGAGCAGTTCTTC.

V gene TRBV7-6 combines with J gene TRBJ2-3, with TRBD2 identical over 16 bases. The CDR3 sequence is 18 residues long. In germline, CDR1 is SGHVS, CDR2 FNYEAQ. Trimming removed 0 bases from V and 3 bases from J; junction bases left unmatched: 3. CDR3 nucleotide sequence: TGTGCCAGCAGCTTAGCCGGGACTAGCGGGAGGGAAACAGATACGCAGTATTTT. Its translation is CASSLAGTSGRETDTQYF.

The chain links TRBV7-2 to TRBJ1-1; the D is unclear. Germline loops: CDR1 SGHTA, CDR2 FQGNSA. Deletions cut 6 bases from V and 6 bases from J, with 20 bases between. The CDR3 runs to 15 residues. CDR3 sequence: CASSLQNLGTSEAFF. The CDR3 DNA is TGTGCCAGCAGTCTACAAAACCTAGGAACCTCTGAAGCTTTCTTT.

This chain uses TRBV5-4 with TRBJ2-7, with D tentatively TRBD2 (5 bases). The V end was cut by 5 bases, the J end by 3 bases, with 18 bases between. Germline assignment: CDR1 SGHNT and CDR2 YYREEE (reference sequence). The CDR3 extends over 15 amino acids. CDR3 protein: CASSPSGNKGYEQYF. The CDR3, as DNA: TGTGCCAGCAGTCCCTCGGGGAACAAGGGCTACGAGCAGTACTTC.

The chain employs TRBV21-1 and TRBJ1-5; TRBD1, the table's D call, lacks a check against the DNA. TRBV21-1 is given as a pseudogene. This CDR3 has 14 residues. CDR3 in amino acids: CASSSQGKNQPQHF. The CDR3 bases are TGTGCCAGCAGCAGCCAGGGGAAAAATCAGCCCCAGCATTTT.

This clone was seen once. The rearrangement uses TRBV7-3 and TRBJ2-7; D is unresolved. CDR3 length: 14 amino acids. Germline V gives CDR1 SGHTA, CDR2 FQGTGA. V lost 5 bases to trimming and J lost 4 bases, with 15 bases between them. As DNA, the CDR3 is TGTGCCAGCAGCCGTTCACCCGAAACATACGAGCAGTACTTC. This translates into CASSRSPETYEQYF. Filled out from reference TRBV7-3 and TRBJ2-7, the complete variable domain reads GAGVSQTPSNKVTEKGKYVELRCDPISGHTALYWYRQSLGQGPEFLIYFQGTGAADDSGLPNDRFFAVRPEGSVSTLKIQRTERGDSAVYLCASSRSPETYEQYFGPGTRLTVT.

The chain is built from TRBV7-8 and TRBJ2-3, with D uncertain. V was clipped by 1 base and J by 2 bases, with 7 bases between them. The CDR3 length is 14 residues. Germline V gives CDR1 SGHVS, CDR2 FQNEAQ. The CDR3 DNA reads as TGTGCCAGCAGCTTAGGTCCTTCCACAGATACGCAGTATTTT. Translating it yields CASSLGPSTDTQYF.

The chain joins TRBV2 to TRBJ1-2, with D maybe TRBD1 (5 bases). The CDR3 extends over 13 amino acids. Germline CDR1 SNHLY, CDR2 FYNNEI. Trimming cost V 7 bases and J 8 bases, with 17 bases left between them. CDR3 amino acids: CASTGGRGNGYTF. The CDR3 DNA is TGTGCCAGCACCGGGGGTAGAGGGAACGGCTACACCTTC.

This chain joins TRBV19 and TRBJ2-7; D may be TRBD2 (5 bases). CDR3 length: 13 amino acids. V lost 7 bases and J 9 bases, leaving 19 bases between the germline ends. The germline V gene encodes CDR1 LNHDA and CDR2 SQIVND (reference sequence). The CDR3 nucleotides are TGTGCCAGTATCCTAACCGTCTTTGCGGGGCAGTACTTC. Its translation: CASILTVFAGQYF.

This chain's CDR3 is CASSPQGGGEKLFF. The CDR3 DNA follows: TGCGCCAGCAGCCCACAGGGGGGTGGAGAAAAACTGTTTTTT. This chain uses TRBV5-1 with TRBJ1-4; 8 nucleotides align to TRBD1. This CDR3 has 14 residues. Trimming took 4 bases from V and 8 from J; bases not matched to a gene: 7. Germline V lookup: CDR1 SGHRS, CDR2 YFSETQ.

The rearrangement uses TRBV7-3 and TRBJ2-3, with 8 bases fitting TRBD2. V shed 2 bases and J 1 base; nucleotides not matched to a gene: 5. The CDR3 contains 16 residues. Germline loops: CDR1 SGHTA, CDR2 FQGTGA. The CDR3 region is CASSLLPRGGTDTQYF. As DNA, the CDR3 is TGTGCCAGCAGCTTACTACCGCGGGGGGGCACAGATACGCAGTATTTT.

The CDR3 loop reads CAWGTGPYNEQFF. The CDR3 DNA is TGTGCCTGGGGGACAGGGCCATACAATGAGCAGTTCTTC. The rearrangement joins TRBV30 to TRBJ2-1; 9 nucleotides line up with TRBD1. This CDR3 spans 13 amino acids. Germline V CDR1 and CDR2: GTSNPN, SVGIG (reference sequence). Trimming cost V 5 bases and J 4 bases; bases outside gene matches: 3. Using reference TRBV30 and TRBJ2-1 for the parts outside the CDR3, the full variable domain is SQTIHQWPATLVQPVGSPLSLECTVEGTSNPNLYWYRQAAGRGLQLLFYSVGIGQISSEVPQNLSASRPQDRQFILSSKKLLLSDSGFYLCAWGTGPYNEQFFGPGTRLTVL.

The gene calls are TRBV5-5 and TRBJ2-7; D possibly corresponds to TRBD2 (5 bases). V was trimmed by 3 bases and J by 3 bases, leaving 10 bases between them. CDR1 and CDR2 from the germline V gene are SGHKS and YYEKEE (reference sequence). The CDR3 is 13 amino acids. This CDR3 reads CASSYYEGYEQYF. The CDR3 coding sequence is TGTGCCAGCAGCTATTACGAGGGCTACGAGCAGTACTTC.

V is TRBV19 and J is TRBJ1-1; TRBD1 aligns across 9 bases. The CDR3 is made up of 14 amino acids. Losses at the gene ends were 6 bases for V and 6 bases for J; bases not matched to a gene: 8. CDR1 is LNHDA and CDR2 is SQIVND in the germline V gene (reference sequence). CDR3 in amino acids: CASRPTGGASEAFF. In DNA, the CDR3 is TGTGCCAGTAGACCCACAGGGGGCGCATCTGAAGCTTTCTTT.

This chain joins TRBV28 and TRBJ1-2, with 7 bases identical to TRBD1. CDR3 length: 14 residues. Per germline, CDR1 MDHEN and CDR2 SYDVKM. V shed 5 bases, J shed 5 bases, and the junction held 8 bases outside the gene matches. The DNA of the CDR3 is TGTGCCAGCAGTACGCAGGGGGGCAAGTATGGCTACACCTTC. It is translated as CASSTQGGKYGYTF.

V is TRBV9 and J is TRBJ2-7, with D possibly matching TRBD2 (6 bases). The CDR3 consists of 16 residues. The germline V gene encodes CDR1 SGDLS and CDR2 YYNGEE. Between the trimmed V and J ends, which lost 0 bases and 0 bases, there was a span of 13 bases. CDR3 sequence (DNA): TGTGCCAGCAGCGTAGCCCCTAGCGCAAGCTCCTACGAGCAGTACTTC. This sequence encodes CASSVAPSASSYEQYF.

The V gene is TRBV18, the J gene TRBJ1-5; D gene uncertain. Trimming pared 5 bases from V and 3 bases from J, leaving 20 bases between. Germline CDR1 and CDR2: KGHSH and LQKENI. CDR3 size: 17 residues. The CDR3 reads CASSVDLTAPFNQPQHF. The CDR3 nucleotides are TGTGCCAGCTCAGTGGACTTAACAGCGCCCTTCAATCAGCCCCAGCATTTT. The full variable domain, with the rest looked up from reference TRBV18 and TRBJ1-5, is NAGVMQNPRHLVRRRGQEARLRCSPMKGHSHVYWYRQLPEEGLKFMVYLQKENIIDESGMPKERFSAEFPKEGPSILRIQQVVRGDSAAYFCASSVDLTAPFNQPQHFGDGTRLSIL.

This sequence joins TRBV11-3 and TRBJ2-1, with a weak D call TRBD2 (5 bases). Looked up from germline, CDR1 is SGHNT and CDR2 is YENEEA. The CDR3 runs to 15 residues. Trimming pared 0 bases from V and 2 bases from J, leaving 8 bases between. CDR3 nucleotides: TGTGCCAGCAGCTTAGATCCAGCGGCCTACAATGAGCAGTTCTTC. The encoded protein is CASSLDPAAYNEQFF.

The V call is TRBV30, the J call TRBJ1-2; D may be TRBD1 (5 bases). Trimming removed 8 bases from V and 8 bases from J, with 21 bases in between. This CDR3 region has 13 residues. Germline CDR1 GTSNPN, CDR2 SVGIG (reference sequence). The CDR3 loop is CAARTWGGRGYTF. CDR3 sequence (DNA): TGTGCCGCCCGAACTTGGGGGGGGAGAGGCTACACCTTC. The full variable domain, completed using reference TRBV30 and TRBJ1-2, is SQTIHQWPATLVQPVGSPLSLECTVEGTSNPNLYWYRQAAGRGLQLLFYSVGIGQISSEVPQNLSASRPQDRQFILSSKKLLLSDSGFYLCAARTWGGRGYTFGSGTRLTVV.

The table lists this clone with a few counts. The genes are TRBV5-6 and TRBJ2-1; no clear D gene. This CDR3 contains 15 residues. The germline V gene encodes CDR1 SGHDT and CDR2 YYEEEE. Trimming took 0 bases from V and 4 from J, leaving 11 bases between them. CDR3 residues: CASSLEQNSYNEQFF. The CDR3 DNA reads TGTGCCAGCAGCTTGGAACAGAACAGTTACAATGAGCAGTTCTTC. The full variable domain, rest sourced from reference TRBV5-6 and TRBJ2-1, is DAGVTQSPTHLIKTRGQQVTLRCSPKSGHDTVSWYQQALGQGPQFIFQYYEEEERQRGNFPDRFSGHQFPNYSSELNVNALLLGDSALYLCASSLEQNSYNEQFFGPGTRLTVL.

V and J are TRBV28 and TRBJ1-2; tentative D call: TRBD1 (5 bases). Deletions cut 3 bases from V and 0 bases from J, with 17 bases between. Germline-derived CDR1 and CDR2 are MDHEN and SYDVKM. CDR3 length: 17 amino acids. CDR3 DNA sequence: TGTGCCAGCAGTTTCCCCTTCGAGACAGCAACTAACTATGGCTACACCTTC. Residues: CASSFPFETATNYGYTF.

The CDR3 loop is CASSRPRGTDQETQYF. The CDR3 DNA reads TGTGCCAGCAGCCGCCCCAGGGGGACGGACCAAGAGACCCAGTACTTC. The chain joins TRBV7-9 to TRBJ2-5; 7 bases are shared with TRBD1. V shed 5 bases, J shed 0 bases, and the junction held 9 bases outside the gene matches. Germline V lookup: CDR1 SEHNR, CDR2 FQNEAQ (reference sequence). The CDR3 is 16 amino acids.

The chain has TRBV7-6 and TRBJ1-1; a weak D match, TRBD1 (6 bases). V shed 5 bases and J shed 1 base, with 8 bases lying between them. This CDR3 contains 13 residues. Germline V lookup: CDR1 SGHVS, CDR2 FNYEAQ. The CDR3 coding sequence is TGTGCCAGCAGCCTACAGGGGAACACTGAAGCTTTCTTT. Translation: CASSLQGNTEAFF.

The chain is built from TRBV7-6 and TRBJ2-1; the match to TRBD2 covers 8 bases. Germline assignment: CDR1 SGHVS and CDR2 FNYEAQ. The V gene end was trimmed by 5 bases and the J gene end by 8 bases; junction bases not matched to a gene: 14. The CDR3 runs to 16 residues. The CDR3 reads CASSPSSGTSFDEQFF. CDR3 DNA: TGTGCCAGCAGCCCTAGTTCCGGGACTAGTTTCGATGAGCAGTTCTTC.

The V call is TRBV5-1, the J call TRBJ2-3; 13 nucleotides match TRBD2. This CDR3 has 17 residues. Germline CDR1 SGHRS, CDR2 YFSETQ. V was pared by 1 base and J by 5 bases, with 7 bases of the junction left unmatched. The CDR3 protein is CASSLPTSGRALDTQYF. Here the CDR3 DNA reads TGCGCCAGCAGCTTGCCAACTAGCGGGAGGGCCTTAGATACGCAGTATTTT.